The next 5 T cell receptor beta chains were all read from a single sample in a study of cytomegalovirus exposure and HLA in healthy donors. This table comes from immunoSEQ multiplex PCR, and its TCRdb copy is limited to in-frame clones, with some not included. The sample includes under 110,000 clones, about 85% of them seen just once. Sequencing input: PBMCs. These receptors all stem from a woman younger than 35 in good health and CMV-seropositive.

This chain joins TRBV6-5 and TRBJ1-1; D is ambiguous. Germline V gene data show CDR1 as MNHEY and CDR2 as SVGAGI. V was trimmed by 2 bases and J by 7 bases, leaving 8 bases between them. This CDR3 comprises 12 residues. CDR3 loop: CASSYRGNEAFF. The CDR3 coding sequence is TGTGCCAGCAGTTACCGGGGAAATGAAGCTTTCTTT.

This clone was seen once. The CDR3 here is CASSQGRDRAEKLFF. CDR3 nucleotides: TGCGCCAGCAGCCAAGGCCGGGACAGGGCTGAAAAACTGTTTTTT. This chain uses TRBV4-1 with TRBJ1-4; 9 positions match TRBD1. Germline V gene lookup returns CDR1 MGHRA and CDR2 YSYEKL. V gave up 1 base and J gave up 7 bases; unmatched junction bases: 4. The CDR3 is 15 residues long.

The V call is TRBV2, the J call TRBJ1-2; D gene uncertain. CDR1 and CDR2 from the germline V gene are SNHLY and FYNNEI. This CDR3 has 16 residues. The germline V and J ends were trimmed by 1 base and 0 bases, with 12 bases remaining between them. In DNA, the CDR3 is TGTGCCAGCAGTGAAGACCGAGGAGGGACTAACTATGGCTACACCTTC. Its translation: CASSEDRGGTNYGYTF.

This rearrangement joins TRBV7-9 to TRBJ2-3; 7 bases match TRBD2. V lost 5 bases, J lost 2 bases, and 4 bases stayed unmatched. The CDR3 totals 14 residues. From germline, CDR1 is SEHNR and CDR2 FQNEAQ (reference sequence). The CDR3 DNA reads TGTGCCAGCAGCCCCAGGGACTACACAGATACGCAGTATTTT. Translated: CASSPRDYTDTQYF.

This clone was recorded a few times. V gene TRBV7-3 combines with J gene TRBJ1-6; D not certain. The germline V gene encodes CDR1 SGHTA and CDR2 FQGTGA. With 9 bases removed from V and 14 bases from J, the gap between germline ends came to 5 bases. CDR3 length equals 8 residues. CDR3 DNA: TGTGCCAGTTCCACCCTCCACTTT. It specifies CASSTLHF.